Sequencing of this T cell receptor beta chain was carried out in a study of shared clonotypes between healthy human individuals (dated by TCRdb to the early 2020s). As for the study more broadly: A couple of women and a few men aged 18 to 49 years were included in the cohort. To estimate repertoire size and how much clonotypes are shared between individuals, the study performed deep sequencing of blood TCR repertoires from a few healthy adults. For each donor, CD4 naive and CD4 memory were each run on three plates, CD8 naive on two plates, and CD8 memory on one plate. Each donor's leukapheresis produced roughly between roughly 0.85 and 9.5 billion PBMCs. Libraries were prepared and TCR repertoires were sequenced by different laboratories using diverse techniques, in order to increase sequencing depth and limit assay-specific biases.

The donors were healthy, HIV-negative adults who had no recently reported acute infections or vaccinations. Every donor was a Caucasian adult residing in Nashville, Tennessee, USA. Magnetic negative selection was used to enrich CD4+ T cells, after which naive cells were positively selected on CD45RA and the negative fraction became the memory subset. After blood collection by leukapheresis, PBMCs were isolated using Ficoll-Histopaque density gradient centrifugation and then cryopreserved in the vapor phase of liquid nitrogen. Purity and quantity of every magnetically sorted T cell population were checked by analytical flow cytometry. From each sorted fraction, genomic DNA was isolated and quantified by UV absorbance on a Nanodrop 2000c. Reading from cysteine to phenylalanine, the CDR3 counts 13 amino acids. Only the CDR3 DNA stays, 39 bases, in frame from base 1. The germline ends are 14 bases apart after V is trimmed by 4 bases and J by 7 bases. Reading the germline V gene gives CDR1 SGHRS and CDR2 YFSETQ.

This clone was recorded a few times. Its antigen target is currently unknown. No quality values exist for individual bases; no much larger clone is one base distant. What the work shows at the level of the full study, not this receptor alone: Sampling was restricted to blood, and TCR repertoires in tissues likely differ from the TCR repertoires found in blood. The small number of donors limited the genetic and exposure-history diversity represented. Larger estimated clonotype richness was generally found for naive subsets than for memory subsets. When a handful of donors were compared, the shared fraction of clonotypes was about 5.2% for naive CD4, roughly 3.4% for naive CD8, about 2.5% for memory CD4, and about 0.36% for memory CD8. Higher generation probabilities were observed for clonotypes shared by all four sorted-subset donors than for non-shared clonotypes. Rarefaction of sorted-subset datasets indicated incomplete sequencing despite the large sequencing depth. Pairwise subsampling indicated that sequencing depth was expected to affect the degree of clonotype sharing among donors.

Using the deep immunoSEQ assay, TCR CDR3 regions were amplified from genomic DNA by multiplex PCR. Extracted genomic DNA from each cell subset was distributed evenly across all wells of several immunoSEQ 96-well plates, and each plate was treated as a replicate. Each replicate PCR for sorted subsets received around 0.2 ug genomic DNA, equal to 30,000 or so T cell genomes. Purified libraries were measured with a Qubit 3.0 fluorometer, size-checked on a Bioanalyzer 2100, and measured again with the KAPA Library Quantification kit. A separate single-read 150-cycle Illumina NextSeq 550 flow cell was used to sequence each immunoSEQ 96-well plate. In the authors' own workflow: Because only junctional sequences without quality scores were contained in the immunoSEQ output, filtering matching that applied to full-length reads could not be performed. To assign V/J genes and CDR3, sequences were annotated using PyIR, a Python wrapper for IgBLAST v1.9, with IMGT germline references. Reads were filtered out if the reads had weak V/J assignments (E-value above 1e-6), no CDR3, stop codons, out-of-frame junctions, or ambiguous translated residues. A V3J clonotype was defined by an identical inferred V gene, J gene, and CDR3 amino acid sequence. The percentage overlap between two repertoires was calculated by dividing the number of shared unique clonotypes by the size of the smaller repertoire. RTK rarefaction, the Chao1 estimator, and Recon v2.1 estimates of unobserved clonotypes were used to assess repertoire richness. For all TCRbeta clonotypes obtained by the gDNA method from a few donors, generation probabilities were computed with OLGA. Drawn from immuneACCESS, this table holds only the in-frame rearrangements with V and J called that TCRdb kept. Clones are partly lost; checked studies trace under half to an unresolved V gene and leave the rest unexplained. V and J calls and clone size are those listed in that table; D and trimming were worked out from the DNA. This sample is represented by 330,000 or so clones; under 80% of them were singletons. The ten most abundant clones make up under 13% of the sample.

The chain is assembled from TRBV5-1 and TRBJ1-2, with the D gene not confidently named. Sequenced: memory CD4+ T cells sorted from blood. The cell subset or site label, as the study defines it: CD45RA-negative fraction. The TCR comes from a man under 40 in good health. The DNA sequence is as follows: TGCGCCAGCAGCCTTCAGCGGGATGTTGGCTACACCTTC. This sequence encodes CASSLQRDVGYTF.